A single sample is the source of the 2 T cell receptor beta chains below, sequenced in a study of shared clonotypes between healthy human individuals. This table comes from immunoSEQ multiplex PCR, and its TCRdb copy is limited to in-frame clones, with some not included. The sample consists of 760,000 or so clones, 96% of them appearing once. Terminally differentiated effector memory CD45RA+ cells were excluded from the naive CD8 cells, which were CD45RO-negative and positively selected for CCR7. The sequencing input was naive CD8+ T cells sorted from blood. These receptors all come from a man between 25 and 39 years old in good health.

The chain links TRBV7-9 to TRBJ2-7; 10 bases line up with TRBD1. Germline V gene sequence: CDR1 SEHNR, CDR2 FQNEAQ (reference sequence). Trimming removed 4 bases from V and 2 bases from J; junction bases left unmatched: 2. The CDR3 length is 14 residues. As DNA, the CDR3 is TGTGCCAGCAGCTACGGGACAGGGGCCTACGAGCAGTACTTC. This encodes CASSYGTGAYEQYF.

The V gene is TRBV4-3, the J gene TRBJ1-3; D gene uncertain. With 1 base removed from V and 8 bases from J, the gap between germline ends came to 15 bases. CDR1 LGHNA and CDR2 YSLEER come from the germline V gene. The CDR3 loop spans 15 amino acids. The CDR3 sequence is CASSQGVPDRDTIYF. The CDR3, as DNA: TGCGCCAGCAGCCAAGGGGTGCCGGATAGGGACACCATATATTTT.